The 27 T cell receptor beta chains presented below share a single source sample, sequenced in a study of monozygotic twins with inflammatory bowel disease. TCRdb reprocessed the 5' RACE reads, with one entry per CDR3 protein and no DNA. The sample table sets out about 380,000 distinct CDR3 sequences. Input material: blood. These receptors all come from a human donor with ulcerative colitis or Crohn's disease, or a healthy co-twin of an affected twin (not recorded which).

This sequence joins TRBV30 and TRBJ1-4. The V gene's germline CDR1 is GTSNPN and CDR2 SVGIG (reference sequence). This CDR3 contains 12 residues. CDR3 residues: CAWGRGDEKLFF.

The J gene is TRBJ2-3, the V gene TRBV7-3; TCRdb outputs TRBD1, but without DNA this stays unchecked. Germline V gives CDR1 SGHTA, CDR2 FQGTGA. CDR3 length: 15 residues. CDR3 in amino acids: CASSFDRASTDTQYF.

V gene TRBV6-2 or TRBV6-3 combines with J gene TRBJ2-7. Germline V lookup: CDR1 MNHEY, CDR2 SVGEGT. The length of the CDR3 is 15 residues. CDR3 region: CASGRFGGSVDEQYF.

J is TRBJ2-2 and V is TRBV3-1; TCRdb designates TRBD1, a call that cannot be tested without DNA. Germline V gene lookup returns CDR1 LGHDT and CDR2 YNNKEL (reference sequence). This CDR3 has 14 residues. The CDR3: CASRTGQLTGELFF.

The chain carries TRBV6-1 and TRBJ1-1. The CDR3 is made up of 16 amino acids. CDR1 and CDR2 (germline): MNHNS, SASEGT. CDR3 region: CASSKLQGAMNTEAFF.

This sequence joins TRBV4-3 and TRBJ2-1; TCRdb names TRBD2, which stays unverified in the absence of DNA. This CDR3 spans 17 amino acids. Germline loops: CDR1 LGHNA, CDR2 YSLEER. CDR3 sequence: CASSQGWARSSYNEQFF.

The chain joins TRBV12-3 or TRBV12-4 to TRBJ2-5; TCRdb indicates TRBD2, and absent DNA this call remains unverified. This CDR3 is built from 15 residues. The CDR3 reads CASSFGGVEGETQYF.

The chain has TRBV9 and TRBJ2-5. The CDR3 contains 14 residues. Germline V lookup: CDR1 SGDLS, CDR2 YYNGEE. The CDR3 region is CASSVFGGQETQYF.

The rearrangement uses TRBV5-5 and TRBJ1-4; TCRdb's D gene call, TRBD1, goes unchecked for lack of DNA. The CDR3 loop spans 18 amino acids. CDR1 SGHKS and CDR2 YYEKEE come from the germline V gene (reference sequence). CDR3 residues: CASSAGQGFWTTNEKLFF.

The chain is built from TRBV14 and TRBJ2-7; no DNA is available, so the TRBD2 call from TCRdb remains unchecked. CDR1 and CDR2 (germline): SGHDN, FVKESK. The CDR3 has 16 amino acids. The CDR3 spells CASSPLPTGPSYEQYF. The variable domain in full, completed from reference TRBV14 and TRBJ2-7, reads EAGVTQFPSHSVIEKGQTVTLRCDPISGHDNLYWYRRVMGKEIKFLLHFVKESKQDESGMPNNRFLAERTGGTYSTLKVQPAELEDSGVYFCASSPLPTGPSYEQYFGPGTRLTVT.

The chain combines TRBV20-1 with TRBJ1-1; absent DNA, TCRdb's TRBD1 call cannot be checked. The germline V gene has CDR1 DFQATT and CDR2 SNEGSKA (reference sequence). The CDR3 runs to 14 residues. The chain's CDR3 is CSARGDRGRVVAFF.

The chain combines TRBV4-1 with TRBJ2-2. Germline V gives CDR1 MGHRA, CDR2 YSYEKL. CDR3 size: 12 residues. The CDR3 loop reads CASSQGGGELFF.

CDR3 sequence reads: CASSQVLGSQPQHF. V and J are TRBV4-3 and TRBJ1-5. CDR3 length: 14 amino acids. CDR1 LGHNA and CDR2 YSLEER come from the germline V gene.

This chain connects TRBV29-1 to TRBJ2-3; TCRdb indicates TRBD1, and absent DNA this call remains unverified. Germline CDR1 and CDR2: SQVTM and ANQGSEA. This CDR3 has 15 residues. CDR3 in amino acids: CSVERTGSSIDTQYF.

The chain links TRBV5-1 to TRBJ1-1; TCRdb lists TRBD1, though no DNA is available to test this call. The CDR3 is made up of 17 amino acids. Looked up from germline, CDR1 is SGHRS and CDR2 is YFSETQ. CDR3 residues: CASSLDLIHGARTEAFF.

Here the CDR3 reads CASSGTDTSTDTQYF. The chain links TRBV5-4 to TRBJ2-3; there is no DNA to check the TCRdb D call of TRBD2. In germline, CDR1 is SGHNT, CDR2 YYREEE (reference sequence). The CDR3 runs 15 residues.

This chain links TRBV20-1 with TRBJ2-3; TCRdb reports TRBD2, a call that lacks DNA to check it against. This CDR3 region has 13 residues. Germline CDR1 reads DFQATT; CDR2 reads SNEGSKA (reference sequence). The CDR3 reads CSASLRGGDTQYF.

This chain uses TRBV7-2 with TRBJ1-4; the TRBD1 assignment by TCRdb is unverifiable without DNA. CDR3 length: 17 residues. The germline gives CDR1 SGHTA, CDR2 FQGNSA. The CDR3 sequence is CASSSGQISATNEKLFF. Combining the CDR3 with reference TRBV7-2 and TRBJ1-4 gives the whole variable domain GAGVSQSPSNKVTEKGKDVELRCDPISGHTALYWYRQSLGQGLEFLIYFQGNSAPDKSGLPSDRFSAERTGGSVSTLTIQRTQQEDSAVYLCASSSGQISATNEKLFFGSGTQLSVL.

The chain links TRBV19 to TRBJ2-1; TCRdb calls TRBD1, which cannot be checked without DNA. CDR3 length: 15 amino acids. Germline assignment: CDR1 LNHDA and CDR2 SQIVND (reference sequence). The CDR3 here is CASTTTGSSYNEQFF.

The V gene is TRBV28, the J gene TRBJ2-2; TCRdb indicates TRBD1, and absent DNA this call remains unverified. The CDR3 is 19 residues long. CDR1 and CDR2 from the germline V gene are MDHEN and SYDVKM. CDR3 in amino acids: CASSPLWRRSRLGTGELFF.

The chain recombines TRBV4-3 with TRBJ1-5; lacking DNA, the TRBD1 call made by TCRdb goes unchecked. The length of the CDR3 is 16 residues. The germline V gene encodes CDR1 LGHNA and CDR2 YSLEER. The chain's CDR3 is CASSQDRGQGNQPQHF.

The V and J genes are TRBV11-2 and TRBJ1-6; no DNA is available, so the TRBD1 call from TCRdb remains unchecked. Germline values: CDR1 SGHAT, CDR2 FQNNGV. The CDR3 length is 16 residues. The CDR3 sequence: CASSLDGQHNNSPLHF.

The chain is built from TRBV4-2 and TRBJ2-1; TCRdb calls TRBD2, which cannot be checked without DNA. There are 16 residues in the CDR3. CDR1 and CDR2 from the germline V gene are LGHNA and YNFKEQ. The chain's CDR3 is CASSQDQGLQNNEQFF.

This rearrangement joins TRBV27 to TRBJ1-5. The CDR3 consists of 14 residues. Germline V gene lookup returns CDR1 MNHEY and CDR2 SMNVEV (reference sequence). CDR3 loop: CASSSKGWNLAQHF.

CDR3 residues: CASSMVRGGTEAFF. The rearrangement links TRBV19 to TRBJ1-1; TCRdb picks TRBD1, but there is no DNA to check that call. This CDR3 comprises 14 residues. CDR1 LNHDA and CDR2 SQIVND come from the germline V gene (reference sequence).

The rearrangement links TRBV12-3 or TRBV12-4 to TRBJ1-1. The CDR3 has 13 residues. CDR3 loop: CASNYVGPTEAFF.

The chain joins TRBV3-1 to TRBJ2-5; absent DNA, TCRdb's TRBD2 call cannot be checked. This CDR3 has 15 residues. Germline loops: CDR1 LGHDT, CDR2 YNNKEL (reference sequence). The chain's CDR3 is CASSQERGFQETQYF.